A single sample gave rise to the 26 T cell receptor beta chains below, sequenced in a study of long-term antiretroviral therapy in people with HIV. Runs used v3.0 of the immunoSEQ assay and were done at survey level. Sequenced by immunoSEQ multiplex PCR; TCRdb stores in-frame clones only, minus some. The sample lists roughly 20,000 clones, 78% occurring once. Source: unsorted PBMCs, taken at the start of antiretroviral therapy, before treatment. These TCRs come from a woman aged 35 to 49 with HIV.

In its sample, this clone was seen a few times. This chain joins TRBV7-9 and TRBJ2-2, with 7 bases identical to TRBD1. Trimming at V came to 1 base and at J to 4 bases, leaving 6 bases not matched to a gene. Germline V gene lookup returns CDR1 SEHNR and CDR2 FQNEAQ (reference sequence). CDR3 length: 16 amino acids. The CDR3: CASSLGDRQGTGELFF. CDR3 coding DNA: TGTGCCAGCAGCTTAGGGGATCGACAGGGCACCGGGGAGCTGTTTTTT. The complete variable domain, with remaining parts taken from reference TRBV7-9 and TRBJ2-2, reads DTGVSQNPRHKITKRGQNVTFRCDPISEHNRLYWYRQTLGQGPEFLTYFQNEAQLEKSRLLSDRFSAERPKGSFSTLEIQRTEQGDSAMYLCASSLGDRQGTGELFFGEGSRLTVL.

This clone has a single count. The V and J genes are TRBV14 and TRBJ1-2; possibly TRBD1 for D (5 bases). The CDR3 contains 15 residues. Germline CDR1 and CDR2: SGHDN and FVKESK. Trimming shortened V by 4 bases and J by 4 bases, and 16 bases separated the two germline ends. CDR3 region: CASSLWGDWSYGYTF. For the CDR3, the DNA is TGTGCCAGCAGCCTATGGGGGGACTGGAGCTATGGCTACACCTTC.

This chain links TRBV19 with TRBJ2-2; 10 bases line up with TRBD2. Germline CDR1 is LNHDA and CDR2 is SQIVND (reference sequence). This CDR3 region has 15 residues. Trimming removed 7 bases from V and 1 base from J; junction bases left unmatched: 3. Here the CDR3 reads CASTKRGGNTGELFF. Here the CDR3 DNA reads TGTGCCAGTACCAAGCGGGGGGGGAACACCGGGGAGCTGTTTTTT.

This chain uses TRBV30 with TRBJ2-7, with a tentative D call TRBD1 (5 bases). This CDR3 comprises 13 residues. Trimming removed 0 bases from V and 3 bases from J, with 9 bases in between. Germline CDR1 and CDR2: GTSNPN and SVGIG (reference sequence). CDR3 sequence: CAWSVGAYYEQYF. In DNA, the CDR3 is TGTGCCTGGAGTGTTGGGGCCTACTACGAGCAGTACTTC.

The chain has TRBV19 and TRBJ1-5; D is possibly TRBD1 (5 bases). This CDR3 is 13 amino acids long. Germline V gives CDR1 LNHDA, CDR2 SQIVND (reference sequence). Trimming left V 8 bases short and J 0 bases short, with 8 bases between. The CDR3 DNA follows: TGTGCCAGTGACAGTGCTAGCAATCAGCCCCAGCATTTT. It is translated as CASDSASNQPQHF. The variable domain in full, completed from reference TRBV19 and TRBJ1-5, reads DGGITQSPKYLFRKEGQNVTLSCEQNLNHDAMYWYRQDPGQGLRLIYYSQIVNDFQKGDIAEGYSVSREKKESFPLTVTSAQKNPTAFYLCASDSASNQPQHFGDGTRLSIL.

This chain connects TRBV7-2 to TRBJ2-7, with TRBD2 as a possible D gene (5 bases). Germline CDR1 SGHTA, CDR2 FQGNSA. Trimming took 1 base from V and 10 from J, leaving 17 bases between them. CDR3 length: 14 residues. Written as DNA, the CDR3 is TGTGCCAGCAGCTTAGAAATTAACCGGGGAAACCAGTACTTC. Its translation: CASSLEINRGNQYF.

The rearrangement links TRBV7-2 to TRBJ1-2, with 8 bases fitting TRBD1. Germline V CDR1 and CDR2: SGHTA, FQGNSA. The CDR3 is made up of 13 amino acids. V was clipped by 5 bases and J by 6 bases; unmatched bases: 5. The CDR3 coding sequence is TGTGCCAGCAGCACTAGGACAGGGAATGGCTACACCTTC. Protein: CASSTRTGNGYTF.

This clone was observed a few times. The rearrangement links TRBV27 to TRBJ2-7; TRBD1 matches at 8 bases. Per the germline V gene, CDR1 is MNHEY and CDR2 is SMNVEV (reference sequence). The CDR3 totals 11 residues. The ends lost 9 bases at V and 4 bases at J; junction bases unmatched: 2. CDR3 residues: CARDRAYEQYF. Written as DNA, the CDR3 is TGTGCCAGGGACAGGGCGTACGAGCAGTACTTC.

The chain carries TRBV28 and TRBJ2-5; TRBD1 matches at 8 bases. Germline trimming cut 6 bases from V and 1 base from J; bases unmatched to any gene: 10. The CDR3 has 16 residues. Germline CDR1 is MDHEN and CDR2 is SYDVKM. CDR3 sequence reads: CASSTRQGRRQETQYF. CDR3 coding DNA: TGTGCCAGCAGCACCAGACAGGGGAGGCGCCAAGAGACCCAGTACTTC. The full variable domain, rest sourced from reference TRBV28 and TRBJ2-5, is DVKVTQSSRYLVKRTGEKVFLECVQDMDHENMFWYRQDPGLGLRLIYFSYDVKMKEKGDIPEGYSVSREKKERFSLILESASTNQTSMYLCASSTRQGRRQETQYFGPGTRLLVL.

This chain joins TRBV9 and TRBJ1-2, with D perhaps TRBD1 (5 bases). The CDR3 is 12 amino acids. The V end was cut by 6 bases, the J end by 4 bases, with 10 bases between. Germline CDR1 and CDR2: SGDLS and YYNGEE. In DNA, the CDR3 is TGTGCCAGCAAGGGGACGGTCTATGGCTACACCTTC. It is translated as CASKGTVYGYTF. Combining the CDR3 with reference TRBV9 and TRBJ1-2 gives the whole variable domain DSGVTQTPKHLITATGQRVTLRCSPRSGDLSVYWYQQSLDQGLQFLIQYYNGEERAKGNILERFSAQQFPDLHSELNLSSLELGDSALYFCASKGTVYGYTFGSGTRLTVV.

The chain uses TRBV19 and TRBJ2-7; tentative D call: TRBD1 (6 bases). The CDR3 loop spans 13 amino acids. From germline, CDR1 is LNHDA and CDR2 SQIVND (reference sequence). V lost 6 bases to trimming and J lost 6 bases, with 15 bases between them. The CDR3 DNA follows: TGTGCCAGTAGCCGGACAGAAGAAGGCGAGCAGTACTTC. Translating it yields CASSRTEEGEQYF.

The chain uses TRBV7-2 and TRBJ2-7, with TRBD2 matching 11 bases. Germline values: CDR1 SGHTA, CDR2 FQGNSA. Trimming cost V 5 bases and J 3 bases; bases outside gene matches: 15. The CDR3 spans 18 residues. The CDR3 sequence: CASSLTSGGDNFYYEQYF. In nucleotides, the CDR3 is TGTGCCAGCAGCCTAACTAGCGGGGGAGATAATTTCTACTACGAGCAGTACTTC.

This clone was seen more than once but under ten times. The V call is TRBV19, the J call TRBJ1-2; 12 bases fit TRBD1. J gave up 8 bases and V 5 bases, and 12 bases lay outside the gene matches. The CDR3 spans 16 residues. The germline gives CDR1 LNHDA, CDR2 SQIVND (reference sequence). The CDR3, as DNA: TGTGCCAGTAGTCTCCATCCCGGGACAGGGGGCAAAGGCTACACCTTC. Its protein is CASSLHPGTGGKGYTF.

The rearrangement uses TRBV27 and TRBJ2-4; a weak D match, TRBD1 (5 bases). CDR3 length equals 16 residues. The germline V and J ends were trimmed by 3 bases and 2 bases, with 14 bases remaining between them. The germline gives CDR1 MNHEY, CDR2 SMNVEV (reference sequence). The CDR3 nucleotides are TGTGCCAGCAGTTTGTCCTCAGCAGGGACCAAAAACATTCAGTACTTC. This translates into CASSLSSAGTKNIQYF.

This rearrangement joins TRBV28 to TRBJ2-7; 10 nucleotides align to TRBD2. CDR1 MDHEN and CDR2 SYDVKM come from the germline V gene. This CDR3 region has 14 residues. V was pared by 2 bases and J by 6 bases, with 4 bases of the junction left unmatched. The CDR3 DNA reads as TGTGCCAGCAGTTTAGGGCTAGCGGGGGTCGAGCAGTACTTC. Translating it yields CASSLGLAGVEQYF.

The chain carries TRBV10-2 and TRBJ2-3; D unclear. Looked up from germline, CDR1 is WSHSY and CDR2 is SAAADI. The CDR3 sequence is 14 residues long. V lost 6 bases and J 2 bases, leaving 12 bases between the germline ends. CDR3 in amino acids: CASREARITDTQYF. The CDR3, as DNA: TGCGCCAGCAGAGAAGCGAGGATCACAGATACGCAGTATTTT.

The chain combines TRBV4-2 with TRBJ2-6, with 9 bases that match TRBD1. The V segment lost 4 bases and the J segment 0 bases; nucleotides outside the gene matches: 22. Germline V CDR1 and CDR2: LGHNA, YNFKEQ. The CDR3 has 23 amino acids. CDR3 region: CASSPLARDRAHSWGSGANVLTF. The CDR3 nucleotides read TGTGCCAGCAGCCCCCTAGCTCGGGACAGGGCTCACTCTTGGGGCTCTGGGGCCAACGTCCTGACTTTC.

The V call is TRBV2, the J call TRBJ1-3; D is undetermined. Germline V gene data show CDR1 as SNHLY and CDR2 as FYNNEI. Trimming stripped 3 bases from V and 0 bases from J, with 9 bases between. This CDR3 has 15 amino acids. DNA of the CDR3: TGTGCCAGCAGTGAGGACGGTCCCTCTGGAAACACCATATATTTT. Its protein is CASSEDGPSGNTIYF.

The chain is built from TRBV14 and TRBJ2-5, with D uncertain. The germline V gene has CDR1 SGHDN and CDR2 FVKESK. There are 13 residues in the CDR3. Trimming removed 0 bases from V and 5 bases from J, with 7 bases in between. Written as DNA, the CDR3 is TGTGCCAGCAGCCAAGATCGGTTTGAGACCCAGTACTTC. It encodes CASSQDRFETQYF.

The chain couples TRBV6-1 to TRBJ1-5; D unclear. V was pared by 1 base and J by 2 bases, with 12 bases between. CDR1 and CDR2 from the germline V gene are MNHNS and SASEGT. This CDR3 contains 16 residues. The CDR3 here is CASSEGAASGNQPQHF. In DNA form, the CDR3 reads TGTGCCAGCAGTGAAGGCGCGGCCTCAGGCAATCAGCCCCAGCATTTT.

This chain joins TRBV10-3 and TRBJ1-1; D possibly corresponds to TRBD1 (5 bases). This CDR3 is 14 amino acids long. The germline CDR1 and CDR2 sequences are ENHRY and SYGVKD. Trimming cost V 6 bases and J 0 bases, with 11 bases left between them. For the CDR3, the DNA is TGTGCCATCAGGTCCGGGACGGTGAACACTGAAGCTTTCTTT. It encodes CAIRSGTVNTEAFF.

This chain joins TRBV11-3 and TRBJ2-2; 10 nucleotides match TRBD1. The CDR3 spans 18 residues. The J segment lost 3 bases and the V segment lost 4 bases, leaving 11 bases of the junction unmatched. Germline V gives CDR1 SGHNT, CDR2 YENEEA. CDR3 protein: CASSSQLTTGGDTGELFF. CDR3 DNA: TGTGCCAGCAGCTCCCAACTAACGACAGGGGGCGACACCGGGGAGCTGTTTTTT.

V and J are TRBV10-3 and TRBJ2-1, with TRBD1 as a possible D gene (5 bases). From germline, CDR1 is ENHRY and CDR2 SYGVKD. V lost 0 bases to trimming and J lost 0 bases, with 6 bases between them. The CDR3 length is 15 residues. The CDR3 region is CAISESGLSYNEQFF. CDR3 nucleotide sequence: TGTGCCATCAGTGAGTCGGGGCTCTCCTACAATGAGCAGTTCTTC.

The chain recombines TRBV6-1 with TRBJ2-7; D not resolved. Germline loops: CDR1 MNHNS, CDR2 SASEGT. The CDR3 is made up of 13 amino acids. V was cut by 3 bases and J by 5 bases, with 11 bases left in between. The CDR3 sequence is CASSEGDPHEQYF. CDR3 DNA: TGTGCCAGCAGTGAGGGTGACCCGCACGAGCAGTACTTC.

The chain couples TRBV4-3 to TRBJ1-6; 7 bases fit TRBD1. The germline CDR1 and CDR2 sequences are LGHNA and YSLEER. Unmatched junction bases numbered 7, after V lost 0 bases and J lost 5 bases. The CDR3 totals 17 residues. This CDR3 is CASSQDLRGTHNSPLHF. The CDR3 nucleotides read TGCGCCAGCAGCCAAGACCTCAGGGGGACTCATAATTCACCCCTCCACTTT.

The chain joins TRBV15 to TRBJ2-1; D may be TRBD1 (6 bases). Germline CDR1 is LNHNV and CDR2 is YYDKDF (reference sequence). V lost 4 bases to trimming and J lost 8 bases, with 18 bases between them. The CDR3 length is 15 residues. The CDR3 DNA sequence: TGTGCCACCAGCAAAGAACAGGGACCCTTCTATGAGCAGTTCTTC. Translating it yields CATSKEQGPFYEQFF.